Listed here are 25 T cell receptor beta chains from one sample, sequenced in a study of T-cell memory formation after mild COVID-19. TCRdb re-analysed the 5' RACE reads in MiXCR, keeping a single row per CDR3 protein. The profile covers a few hundred thousand distinct CDR3 sequences, with around 10% appearing a single time and around 23% taken by the ten largest. The sample taken for sequencing was PBMCs or a T cell subset sorted from them (not recorded which). These receptor sequences come from a man aged 18-30 years who had mild COVID-19 (a few samples of this study predate the infection). Cell type and time point are not known.

The chain employs TRBV7-3 and TRBJ2-1; weak D call: TRBD2 (6 bases). The CDR3 sequence is 13 residues long. Germline CDR1 is SGHTA and CDR2 is FQGTGA. With 5 bases removed from V and 7 bases from J, the gap between germline ends came to 12 bases. CDR3 in amino acids: CASSPNGGNEQFF. Here the CDR3 DNA reads TGTGCCAGCAGCCCCAACGGGGGTAATGAGCAGTTCTTC.

This clonotype was counted between two and nine times. The chain joins TRBV27 to TRBJ2-7, with D tentatively TRBD1 (5 bases). V dropped 2 bases and J dropped 1 base, with 18 bases sitting between them. Germline V gene data show CDR1 as MNHEY and CDR2 as SMNVEV (reference sequence). CDR3 length: 17 amino acids. CDR3 residues: CASSLRVRAATSYEQYF. The CDR3 nucleotides read TGTGCCAGCAGTTTAAGGGTCAGGGCAGCAACATCCTACGAGCAGTACTTC.

With respect to this clonotype: At one end the junction does not follow the germline gene, possibly because of a read error. The V call is TRBV6-4, the J call TRBJ2-2; 7 bases agree with TRBD1. Germline V gene data show CDR1 as MRHNA and CDR2 as SNTAGT. The CDR3 runs 14 residues. The CDR3 DNA reads as TGTGCCAGCAGTAGACAGGGTTACACCGGGGAGCTGTATTTT. It specifies CASSRQGYTGELYF.

This clonotype was seen more than once but under ten times. The CDR3 spells CASSPAVVYTEAFF. CDR3 DNA sequence: TGTGCCAGCTCACCGGCCGTGGTTTATACTGAAGCTTTCTTT. V is TRBV18 and J is TRBJ1-1, with D uncertain. CDR1 KGHSH and CDR2 LQKENI come from the germline V gene. V lost 3 bases to trimming and J lost 5 bases, with 13 bases between them. CDR3 length equals 14 residues.

This clonotype was detected only a few times. CDR3 DNA: TGTGCCAGCAGCCAGATGGTAGCGTACCCTGAAGCTTTCTTT. This sequence encodes CASSQMVAYPEAFF. The chain has TRBV4-2 and TRBJ1-1; no reliable D call. Deletions cut 3 bases from V and 6 bases from J, with 14 bases between. This CDR3 has 14 residues. CDR1 is LGHNA, CDR2 YNFKEQ, per germline.

This clonotype was counted ten times or more. This chain uses TRBV9 with TRBJ2-4; D gene uncertain. This CDR3 contains 14 residues. Germline V gene lookup returns CDR1 SGDLS and CDR2 YYNGEE. V was trimmed by 0 bases and J by 2 bases, leaving 6 bases between them. The CDR3 here is CASSVGYTKNIQYF. In DNA form, the CDR3 reads TGTGCCAGCAGCGTAGGCTATACCAAAAACATTCAGTACTTC.

This chain joins TRBV12-3 or TRBV12-4 and TRBJ1-3; D is unresolved. The length of the CDR3 is 14 residues. V was trimmed by 6 bases and J by 4 bases, leaving 13 bases between them. This CDR3 reads CASSRPFAGNTIYF. The CDR3 nucleotides are TGTGCCAGCAGCCGGCCATTCGCAGGAAACACCATATATTTT.

There are many counts of this clonotype. The genes are TRBV5-1 and TRBJ2-1, with D uncertain. Trimming removed 4 bases from V and 5 bases from J, with 22 bases in between. This CDR3 comprises 17 residues. Germline CDR1 and CDR2: SGHRS and YFSETQ. The CDR3: CASSLGFPPGYNNEQFF. The DNA of the CDR3 is TGCGCCAGCAGCCTAGGATTTCCGCCGGGTTACAACAATGAGCAGTTCTTC.

The chain recombines TRBV3-1 with TRBJ1-3; TRBD1 is a possible D gene (6 bases). Trimming removed 2 bases from V and 1 base from J, with 12 bases in between. Germline CDR1 LGHDT, CDR2 YNNKEL (reference sequence). The CDR3 contains 16 residues. The CDR3 protein is CASSQLSGASGNTIYF. As DNA, the CDR3 is TGTGCCAGCAGCCAACTATCAGGGGCTTCTGGAAACACCATATATTTT.

V gene TRBV9 combines with J gene TRBJ2-5; tentatively, D is TRBD1 or TRBD2 (5 bases each). Germline V gene lookup returns CDR1 SGDLS and CDR2 YYNGEE. The CDR3 runs to 15 residues. Trimming took off 4 bases at V and 7 bases at J, with 20 bases between the two ends. CDR3 protein: CASSPDLGALRTQYF. As DNA, the CDR3 is TGTGCCAGCAGCCCCGATCTCGGGGCATTGCGGACCCAGTACTTC.

At least ten counts were recorded for this clonotype. The rearrangement links TRBV5-1 to TRBJ2-2; TRBD1 aligns across 7 bases. The CDR3 loop spans 15 amino acids. Trimming took 4 bases from V and 2 from J; bases not matched to a gene: 5. Germline V CDR1 and CDR2: SGHRS, YFSETQ. The CDR3 DNA is TGCGCCAGCAGCCAGGGACAGCCAAACACCGGGGAGCTGTTTTTT. Translating it yields CASSQGQPNTGELFF.

The chain employs TRBV12-3 or TRBV12-4 and TRBJ2-4, with unresolved D. Trimming left V 1 base short and J 3 bases short, with 13 bases between. There are 16 residues in the CDR3. The CDR3 DNA reads TGTGCCAGCAGTTTAGAGATGGTCAGTAACAAAAACATTCAGTACTTC. As protein: CASSLEMVSNKNIQYF.

In this sample, this clonotype turned up many times. V is TRBV4-3 and J is TRBJ2-5; D perhaps matches TRBD1 (5 bases). V was shortened by 0 bases and J by 7 bases, with 12 bases between the two germline ends. CDR1 is LGHNA, CDR2 YSLEER, per germline. This CDR3 comprises 14 residues. CDR3 sequence reads: CASSQDRGQGTQYF. CDR3 nucleotide sequence: TGCGCCAGCAGCCAAGATCGCGGTCAGGGGACCCAGTACTTC.

The V gene is TRBV6-5, the J gene TRBJ1-2; 8 nucleotides agree with TRBD1. V trimming: 6 bases; J trimming: 4 bases; junction bases outside the gene matches: 10. The CDR3 sequence is 15 residues long. Germline CDR1 and CDR2: MNHEY and SVGAGI. CDR3 bases: TGTGCCAGCAGCCACGGGCAGGGGGCCAGCTATGGCTACACCTTC. Residues: CASSHGQGASYGYTF.

The chain uses TRBV20-1 and TRBJ2-3; 7 bases match TRBD2. The trim removed 7 bases at V and 3 bases at J, leaving 1 base unmatched. Germline lookup yields CDR1 DFQATT and CDR2 SNEGSKA (reference sequence). The CDR3 consists of 11 residues. This CDR3 is CSGGGTDTQYF. Written as DNA, the CDR3 is TGCAGTGGGGGGGGAACAGATACGCAGTATTTT.

The chain carries TRBV4-3 and TRBJ1-3; D is ambiguous. The germline V and J ends were trimmed by 0 bases and 2 bases, with 8 bases remaining between them. Germline V gene data show CDR1 as LGHNA and CDR2 as YSLEER. The CDR3 covers 15 residues. CDR3 region: CASSQEVSAGNTIYF. CDR3 nucleotide sequence: TGCGCCAGCAGCCAAGAAGTGTCTGCTGGAAACACCATATATTTT.

The chain has TRBV12-3 or TRBV12-4 and TRBJ1-2; TRBD1 agrees at 10 bases. The junction had 11 bases not matched to a gene; V was cut back by 5 bases and J by 8 bases. The CDR3 runs to 15 residues. The CDR3 region has the DNA TGTGCCAGCAGTGCAATGACAGGGGGCTTGTACGGCTACACCTTC. The encoded protein is CASSAMTGGLYGYTF.

The chain is built from TRBV7-8 and TRBJ2-7; 7 bases line up with TRBD2. CDR3 size: 14 residues. Germline V gene data show CDR1 as SGHVS and CDR2 as FQNEAQ. Germline trimming cut 2 bases from V and 4 bases from J; bases unmatched to any gene: 5. CDR3 in DNA: TGTGCCAGCAGCTTATCACCCGGGAGGTACGAGCAGTACTTC. Amino acids: CASSLSPGRYEQYF.

This clonotype was found a few times. The rearrangement uses TRBV11-2 and TRBJ2-1; D tentatively reads TRBD1 or TRBD2 (7 bases each). The CDR3 has 18 amino acids. Germline-derived CDR1 and CDR2 are SGHAT and FQNNGV. The V and J ends lost 8 bases and 6 bases respectively, with 29 bases between them. Here the CDR3 reads CASREIRGRGTRSNEQFF. In DNA, the CDR3 is TGTGCCAGCCGCGAAATTAGGGGGCGGGGGACCAGGTCCAATGAGCAGTTCTTC.

This clonotype occurred a few times. The chain combines TRBV28 with TRBJ1-2, with 8 bases fitting TRBD1. There are 15 residues in the CDR3. Germline V CDR1 and CDR2: MDHEN, SYDVKM. After removal of 5 bases from V and 2 bases from J, the junction contained 7 bases not matched to a gene. The DNA of the CDR3 is TGTGCCAGCAGTCCAAGACAGGGGTGGAACTATGGCTACACCTTC. This translates into CASSPRQGWNYGYTF.

In its sample, this clonotype was seen a few times. The genes are TRBV5-1 and TRBJ2-3; 9 bases fit TRBD1. Germline V gene lookup returns CDR1 SGHRS and CDR2 YFSETQ. This CDR3 region has 15 residues. Trimming removed 2 bases from V and 4 bases from J; junction bases left unmatched: 5. CDR3 loop: CASSLRTGEADTQYF. CDR3 DNA sequence: TGCGCCAGCAGCTTAAGGACAGGGGAGGCAGATACGCAGTATTTT. The whole variable domain, filled in from reference TRBV5-1 and TRBJ2-3, reads KAGVTQTPRYLIKTRGQQVTLSCSPISGHRSVSWYQQTPGQGLQFLFEYFSETQRNKGNFPGRFSGRQFSNSRSEMNVSTLELGDSALYLCASSLRTGEADTQYFGPGTRLTVL.

V gene TRBV6-6 combines with J gene TRBJ2-1; D remains ambiguous. The germline V gene encodes CDR1 MNHNY and CDR2 SVGAGI (reference sequence). Between the trimmed V and J ends, which lost 0 bases and 9 bases, there was a span of 12 bases. CDR3 length: 14 residues. CDR3 sequence reads: CASSYSGSVVEQFF. The CDR3 bases are TGTGCCAGCAGTTACTCGGGGTCGGTGGTTGAGCAGTTCTTC.

This clonotype was detected a few times. The chain joins TRBV5-1 to TRBJ2-2; TRBD2 matches at 9 bases. The germline V gene encodes CDR1 SGHRS and CDR2 YFSETQ. V shed 2 bases and J 0 bases; nucleotides not matched to a gene: 2. The CDR3 spans 16 residues. CDR3 sequence (DNA): TGCGCCAGCAGCTTCCTAGCGGGGACGAACACCGGGGAGCTGTTTTTT. Translated, it gives CASSFLAGTNTGELFF.

The table lists this clonotype with a few counts. The chain joins TRBV7-2 to TRBJ2-4; TRBD1 might be the D (5 bases). Trimming left V 5 bases short and J 0 bases short, with 14 bases between. The CDR3 length is 16 residues. Germline CDR1 is SGHTA and CDR2 is FQGNSA. The CDR3 bases are TGTGCCAGCAGCCCAAAGACAGACATAGCCAAAAACATTCAGTACTTC. It yields the protein CASSPKTDIAKNIQYF.

This clonotype was counted many times. J is TRBJ2-3 and V is TRBV20-1; D perhaps matches TRBD1 (5 bases). Germline V gene sequence: CDR1 DFQATT, CDR2 SNEGSKA (reference sequence). The V and J ends lost 6 bases and 5 bases respectively, with 18 bases between them. The CDR3 consists of 14 residues. The CDR3: CSAETPSRGDTQYF. CDR3 nucleotide sequence: TGCAGTGCGGAAACCCCCTCTAGGGGAGATACGCAGTATTTT.